The 25 T cell receptor beta chains below come from one sample, sequenced in a study of T cells in localized non-small cell lung cancer. Profiling relied on immunoSEQ multiplex PCR, and the TCRdb table lists in-frame clones only, not all of them. This sample has around 70,000 clones, with 80% to 90% found just once. This specimen consisted of peripheral blood, obtained before any cancer treatment. The receptor set was obtained from an older male donor with stage III squamous cell lung carcinoma.

The V and J genes are TRBV5-5 and TRBJ1-2, with 12 bases fitting TRBD1. Per the germline V gene, CDR1 is SGHKS and CDR2 is YYEKEE (reference sequence). The V and J ends lost 6 bases and 7 bases, in that order; junction bases with no gene match: 13. The CDR3 contains 16 residues. Here the CDR3 reads CASTVPGQGASGGYTF. The CDR3 region has the DNA TGTGCCAGCACCGTCCCGGGACAGGGGGCTTCGGGTGGCTACACCTTC.

The genes are TRBV2 and TRBJ1-5, with D unclear. Germline values: CDR1 SNHLY, CDR2 FYNNEI. The CDR3 is made up of 13 amino acids. V was trimmed by 4 bases and J by 5 bases, leaving 9 bases between them. CDR3 in amino acids: CASSVATDQPQHF. CDR3 in DNA: TGTGCCAGCAGTGTTGCTACGGATCAGCCCCAGCATTTT.

The chain has TRBV19 and TRBJ1-1, with D maybe TRBD1 (6 bases). The CDR3 has 13 residues. CDR1 is LNHDA, CDR2 SQIVND, per germline (reference sequence). V shed 5 bases and J shed 3 bases, with 10 bases lying between them. As DNA, the CDR3 is TGTGCCAGTAGTGCCAGGGGAGACACTGAAGCTTTCTTT. Its translation is CASSARGDTEAFF.

The chain uses TRBV30 and TRBJ2-5; 8 bases match TRBD2. Losses at the gene ends were 2 bases for V and 5 bases for J; bases not matched to a gene: 4. The CDR3 covers 13 residues. Germline V lookup: CDR1 GTSNPN, CDR2 SVGIG (reference sequence). Here the CDR3 DNA reads TGTGCCTGGAGTAGCGGGGGAGCGGAGACCCAGTACTTC. As protein: CAWSSGGAETQYF.

This clone has a single count. The CDR3 sequence: CASSPTGGEGYTF. The CDR3 bases are TGCGCCAGCAGCCCAACTGGGGGGGAAGGCTACACCTTC. The chain has TRBV5-1 and TRBJ1-2; possible D gene TRBD1, 5 bases. Germline V lookup: CDR1 SGHRS, CDR2 YFSETQ. V lost 4 bases and J lost 8, with 15 bases in between. The CDR3 has 13 amino acids. Full variable domain (missing parts from reference TRBV5-1 and TRBJ1-2): KAGVTQTPRYLIKTRGQQVTLSCSPISGHRSVSWYQQTPGQGLQFLFEYFSETQRNKGNFPGRFSGRQFSNSRSEMNVSTLELGDSALYLCASSPTGGEGYTFGSGTRLTVV.

This chain uses TRBV19 with TRBJ1-5; D not certain. The CDR3 length is 16 residues. Between the trimmed V and J ends, which lost 1 base and 2 bases, there was a span of 12 bases. CDR1 and CDR2 (germline): LNHDA, SQIVND (reference sequence). The CDR3 protein is CASSIASSRGNQPQHF. DNA for the CDR3: TGTGCCAGTAGTATAGCGTCCAGTAGGGGCAATCAGCCCCAGCATTTT.

This chain links TRBV19 with TRBJ2-6; tentative D call: TRBD1 (5 bases). V was cut by 4 bases and J by 0 bases, with 10 bases left in between. This CDR3 comprises 16 residues. Germline lookup yields CDR1 LNHDA and CDR2 SQIVND (reference sequence). The CDR3 coding sequence is TGTGCCAGTAGTACCGACAGCCTCTCTGGGGCCAACGTCCTGACTTTC. It is translated as CASSTDSLSGANVLTF.

The J gene is TRBJ1-4, the V gene TRBV18; 10 bases agree with TRBD1. Germline CDR1 KGHSH, CDR2 LQKENI. This CDR3 has 15 residues. V dropped 6 bases and J dropped 8; count of bases not matched to a gene: 9. CDR3 in amino acids: CASSQRQGAQEKLFF. As DNA, the CDR3 is TGTGCCAGCTCTCAGCGACAGGGGGCGCAGGAAAAACTGTTTTTT.

The rearrangement joins TRBV30 to TRBJ1-6; D unclear. Germline CDR1 GTSNPN, CDR2 SVGIG (reference sequence). V lost 0 bases and J 7 bases, leaving 10 bases between the germline ends. The CDR3 sequence is 14 residues long. The CDR3, as DNA: TGTGCCTGGAGTGTTTCCGGAAAGAATTCACCCCTCCACTTT. This sequence encodes CAWSVSGKNSPLHF.

CDR3 residues: CASRGSRTGNSETQYF. CDR3 coding DNA: TGTGCCAGTAGGGGGTCGCGGACAGGTAACTCGGAGACCCAGTACTTC. The chain has TRBV19 and TRBJ2-5, with 7 nucleotides matching TRBD1. Germline assignment: CDR1 LNHDA and CDR2 SQIVND (reference sequence). CDR3 length: 16 residues. V lost 6 bases to trimming and J lost 5 bases; unmatched junction nucleotides: 15.

V gene TRBV5-1 combines with J gene TRBJ1-2, with TRBD1 as a possible D gene (6 bases). V lost 4 bases, J lost 8 bases, and 18 bases lay in between. Germline V gene sequence: CDR1 SGHRS, CDR2 YFSETQ. CDR3 length: 14 amino acids. CDR3 protein: CASSLADSVGGYTF. The CDR3 coding sequence is TGCGCCAGCAGCCTGGCGGACAGCGTAGGAGGCTACACCTTC. Filled out from reference TRBV5-1 and TRBJ1-2, the complete variable domain reads KAGVTQTPRYLIKTRGQQVTLSCSPISGHRSVSWYQQTPGQGLQFLFEYFSETQRNKGNFPGRFSGRQFSNSRSEMNVSTLELGDSALYLCASSLADSVGGYTFGSGTRLTVV.

This clone has a handful of counts. The chain recombines TRBV5-1 with TRBJ2-7; 11 nucleotides match TRBD1. V was pared by 2 bases and J by 5 bases, with 3 bases of the junction left unmatched. Germline CDR1 reads SGHRS; CDR2 reads YFSETQ. The CDR3 totals 14 residues. DNA for the CDR3: TGCGCCAGCAGCTTCGGGACAGGGGGGAACGAGCAGTACTTC. It translates to CASSFGTGGNEQYF.

The J gene is TRBJ1-3, the V gene TRBV7-2, with D unclear. Trimming removed 0 bases at V and 4 bases at J, with 10 bases between. The length of the CDR3 is 15 residues. Per the germline V gene, CDR1 is SGHTA and CDR2 is FQGNSA. As DNA, the CDR3 is TGTGCCAGCAGCTTAGCGGTGGGGAGGGGAAACACCATATATTTT. This gives the protein CASSLAVGRGNTIYF.

The chain couples TRBV5-1 to TRBJ1-4; D not certain. Germline lookup yields CDR1 SGHRS and CDR2 YFSETQ. CDR3 size: 14 residues. V was cut by 1 base and J by 5 bases, with 9 bases left in between. In DNA form, the CDR3 reads TGCGCCAGCAGCTTGAACGGGCCCAATGAAAAACTGTTTTTT. Translating it yields CASSLNGPNEKLFF.

The V gene is TRBV7-6, the J gene TRBJ1-5; no firm D call. Germline values: CDR1 SGHVS, CDR2 FNYEAQ. This CDR3 has 13 amino acids. The germline V and J ends were trimmed by 5 bases and 4 bases, with 9 bases remaining between them. Here the CDR3 DNA reads TGTGCCAGCAGCCCCCGGCCAAATCAGCCCCAGCATTTT. Its translation: CASSPRPNQPQHF. The complete variable domain, with remaining parts taken from reference TRBV7-6 and TRBJ1-5, reads GAGVSQSPRYKVTKRGQDVALRCDPISGHVSLYWYRQALGQGPEFLTYFNYEAQQDKSGLPNDRFSAERPEGSISTLTIQRTEQRDSAMYRCASSPRPNQPQHFGDGTRLSIL.

The chain has TRBV19 and TRBJ1-1, with D perhaps matching TRBD1 (5 bases). CDR3 length: 17 residues. V lost 0 bases and J lost 3, with 17 bases in between. In germline, CDR1 is LNHDA, CDR2 SQIVND (reference sequence). DNA of the CDR3: TGTGCCAGTAGTATAGATCGTGGGATCAGAGGGGACACTGAAGCTTTCTTT. This sequence encodes CASSIDRGIRGDTEAFF.

CDR3 bases: TGCGCCAGCAGCTTGGTCCCAACAGATAACACCGGGGAGCTGTTTTTT. It encodes CASSLVPTDNTGELFF. The gene calls are TRBV5-1 and TRBJ2-2; unclear D gene. The CDR3 is 16 residues long. V lost 0 bases and J 2 bases, leaving 11 bases between the germline ends. Germline assignment: CDR1 SGHRS and CDR2 YFSETQ.

This sequence joins TRBV27 and TRBJ2-5; TRBD2 matches 7 bases. V dropped 1 base and J dropped 5; count of bases not matched to a gene: 7. The CDR3 loop spans 15 amino acids. Per germline, CDR1 MNHEY and CDR2 SMNVEV (reference sequence). The chain's CDR3 is CASSLFAGDPETQYF. CDR3 bases: TGTGCCAGCAGTTTATTCGCGGGGGACCCGGAGACCCAGTACTTC.

This clone has just a few counts. V is TRBV6-4 and J is TRBJ1-1; D gene uncertain. Between the trimmed V and J ends, which lost 6 bases and 2 bases, there was a span of 10 bases. The CDR3 is 13 amino acids. Germline CDR1 is MRHNA and CDR2 is SNTAGT. This chain's CDR3 is CASSKETNTEAFF. DNA for the CDR3: TGTGCCAGCAGCAAGGAGACTAACACTGAAGCTTTCTTT.

In its sample, this clone was seen once. The chain has TRBV7-3 and TRBJ1-2; 10 bases match TRBD1. The junction had 3 bases not matched to a gene; V was cut back by 5 bases and J by 6 bases. The germline CDR1 and CDR2 sequences are SGHTA and FQGTGA. The CDR3 length is 13 residues. The CDR3 sequence: CASSRQGADGYTF. For the CDR3, the DNA is TGTGCCAGCAGCCGACAGGGGGCCGATGGCTACACCTTC.

This clone appeared a few times. The rearrangement uses TRBV6-5 and TRBJ2-1; D possibly matches TRBD1 or TRBD2 (5 bases each). Deletions cut 6 bases from V and 10 bases from J, with 16 bases between. The CDR3 spans 13 residues. Germline CDR1 is MNHEY and CDR2 is SVGAGI. CDR3 loop: CASRTGPPPEQFF. CDR3 bases: TGTGCCAGCAGAACGGGACCACCCCCCGAGCAGTTCTTC.

V usage is TRBV2 and J usage is TRBJ2-7, with no clear D. Trimming left V 7 bases short and J 0 bases short, with 19 bases between. Germline assignment: CDR1 SNHLY and CDR2 FYNNEI. The CDR3 spans 16 residues. CDR3 amino acids: CASNREKFSISYEQYV. CDR3 sequence (DNA): TGTGCCAGCAATAGGGAAAAATTCAGTATCTCCTACGAGCAGTACGTC.

The chain employs TRBV11-2 and TRBJ2-1; D gene unclear. Germline values: CDR1 SGHAT, CDR2 FQNNGV. V lost 0 bases and J lost 5, with 5 bases in between. This CDR3 comprises 13 residues. The CDR3: CASSLDRNNEQFF. In nucleotides, the CDR3 is TGTGCCAGCAGCTTAGATCGGAACAATGAGCAGTTCTTC.

This chain uses TRBV5-1 with TRBJ1-4; possibly TRBD1 for D (5 bases). The CDR3 sequence is 14 residues long. The germline V gene has CDR1 SGHRS and CDR2 YFSETQ. V was pared by 4 bases and J by 8 bases, with 15 bases between. CDR3 DNA: TGCGCCAGCAGCACGGGACCGACCTCCGAAAAACTGTTTTTT. Translating it yields CASSTGPTSEKLFF.

The genes are TRBV5-1 and TRBJ2-3; no clear D. The CDR3 spans 12 residues. Deletions cut 1 base from V and 10 bases from J, with 10 bases between. Germline lookup yields CDR1 SGHRS and CDR2 YFSETQ. The CDR3 loop reads CASSLSTVPQYF. Here the CDR3 DNA reads TGCGCCAGCAGCTTGTCTACAGTACCGCAGTATTTT.